The clone carrying this T cell receptor beta chain was seen a few times. The antigen is undetermined. The CDR3 contains 17 residues. Trimming took 1 base from V and 0 from J, leaving 14 bases between them. Germline CDR1 is SGHTA and CDR2 is FQGTGA. This record comes from a study of T cells after yellow fever vaccination. Study background: Fractions of low cell number were prepared using SMART-Seq v4 Ultra Low Input.

Overall study findings and caveats: Post-booster repertoires contained most primary-vaccination clones again (96% CD4, around 88% CD8).

Generation of TCR cDNA used 5'RACE template switching (which added a universal primer site and UMIs). MiXCR, run by TCRdb on the 5' RACE reads, gives a single entry per CDR3 protein. The sample lists 300,000 or so distinct CDR3 sequences, roughly 9% occurring once. The origin of this receptor is a man between 18 and 29 years old who received the YFV17D yellow fever vaccine. The sequencing here drew on CD4+ T cells sorted from PBMCs, taken 5 days after the yellow fever booster vaccination. This chain joins TRBV7-3 and TRBJ2-3; D is perhaps TRBD2 (5 bases). CDR3 loop: CASSLKRESSSTDTQYF. CDR3 in DNA: TGTGCCAGCAGCTTAAAAAGGGAGAGCTCTAGCACAGATACGCAGTATTTT.